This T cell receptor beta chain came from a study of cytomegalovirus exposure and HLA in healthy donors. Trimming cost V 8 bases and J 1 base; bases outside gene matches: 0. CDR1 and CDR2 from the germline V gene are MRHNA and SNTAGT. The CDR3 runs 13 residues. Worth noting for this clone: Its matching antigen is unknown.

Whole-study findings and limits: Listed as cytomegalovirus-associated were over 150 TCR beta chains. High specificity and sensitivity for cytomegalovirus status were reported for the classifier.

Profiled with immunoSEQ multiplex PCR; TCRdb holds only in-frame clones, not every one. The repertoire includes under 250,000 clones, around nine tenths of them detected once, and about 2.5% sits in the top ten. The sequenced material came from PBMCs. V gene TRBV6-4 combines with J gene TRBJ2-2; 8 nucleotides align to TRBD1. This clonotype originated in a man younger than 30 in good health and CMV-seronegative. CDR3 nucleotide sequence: TGTGCCAGCGGACAGGGGAACACCGGGGAGCTGTTTTTT. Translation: CASGQGNTGELFF.